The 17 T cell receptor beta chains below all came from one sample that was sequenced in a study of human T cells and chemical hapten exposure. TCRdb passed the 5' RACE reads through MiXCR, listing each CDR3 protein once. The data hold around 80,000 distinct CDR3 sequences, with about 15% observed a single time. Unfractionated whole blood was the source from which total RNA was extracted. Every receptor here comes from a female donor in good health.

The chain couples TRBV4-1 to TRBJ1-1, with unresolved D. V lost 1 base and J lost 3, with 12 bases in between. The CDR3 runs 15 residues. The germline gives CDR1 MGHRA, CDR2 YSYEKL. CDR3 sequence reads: CASSQGGFWDTEAFF. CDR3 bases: TGCGCCAGCAGCCAAGGCGGGTTTTGGGACACTGAAGCTTTCTTT.

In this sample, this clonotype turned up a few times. The CDR3 protein is CASSFYPQASGVNNEQFF. In DNA, the CDR3 is TGTGCCAGCAGCTTCTACCCCCAAGCTAGCGGGGTTAACAATGAGCAGTTCTTC. The V call is TRBV7-2, the J call TRBJ2-1; 9 positions match TRBD2. Germline loops: CDR1 SGHTA, CDR2 FQGNSA. The CDR3 has 18 residues. The ends lost 3 bases at V and 5 bases at J; junction bases unmatched: 14.

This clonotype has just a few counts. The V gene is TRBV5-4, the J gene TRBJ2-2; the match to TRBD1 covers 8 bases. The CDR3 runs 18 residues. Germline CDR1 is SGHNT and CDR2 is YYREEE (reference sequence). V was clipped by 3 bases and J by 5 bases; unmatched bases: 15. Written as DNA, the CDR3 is TGTGCCAGCAGCTCGTACCTCATTACAGGGGACAGGACCGGGGAGCTGTTTTTT. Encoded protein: CASSSYLITGDRTGELFF.

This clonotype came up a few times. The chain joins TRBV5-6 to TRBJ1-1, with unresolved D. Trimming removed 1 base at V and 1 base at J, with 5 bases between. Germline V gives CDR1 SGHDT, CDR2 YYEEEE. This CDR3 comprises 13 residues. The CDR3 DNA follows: TGTGCCAGCAGCTTGATAACGAACACTGAAGCTTTCTTT. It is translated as CASSLITNTEAFF. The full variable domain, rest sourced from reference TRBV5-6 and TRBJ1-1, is DAGVTQSPTHLIKTRGQQVTLRCSPKSGHDTVSWYQQALGQGPQFIFQYYEEEERQRGNFPDRFSGHQFPNYSSELNVNALLLGDSALYLCASSLITNTEAFFGQGTRLTVV.

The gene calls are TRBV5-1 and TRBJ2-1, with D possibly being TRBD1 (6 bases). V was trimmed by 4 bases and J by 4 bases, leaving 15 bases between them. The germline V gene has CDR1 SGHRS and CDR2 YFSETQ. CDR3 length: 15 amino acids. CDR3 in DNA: TGCGCCAGCAGCCCTGGACAGTCGGGATACAATGAGCAGTTCTTC. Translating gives CASSPGQSGYNEQFF. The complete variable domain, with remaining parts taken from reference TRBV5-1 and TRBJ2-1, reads KAGVTQTPRYLIKTRGQQVTLSCSPISGHRSVSWYQQTPGQGLQFLFEYFSETQRNKGNFPGRFSGRQFSNSRSEMNVSTLELGDSALYLCASSPGQSGYNEQFFGPGTRLTVL.

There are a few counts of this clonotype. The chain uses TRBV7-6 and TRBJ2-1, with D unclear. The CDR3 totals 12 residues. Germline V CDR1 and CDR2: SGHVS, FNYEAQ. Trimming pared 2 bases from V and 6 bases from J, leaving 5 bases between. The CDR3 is CASSLQGNEQFF. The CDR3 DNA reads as TGTGCCAGCAGCTTACAAGGCAATGAGCAGTTCTTC.

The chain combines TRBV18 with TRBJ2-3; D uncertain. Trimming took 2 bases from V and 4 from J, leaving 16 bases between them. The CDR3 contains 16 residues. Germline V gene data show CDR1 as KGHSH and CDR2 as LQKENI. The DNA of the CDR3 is TGTGCCAGCTCACCAGGAGCAGCCGGGTACGCAGATACGCAGTATTTT. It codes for CASSPGAAGYADTQYF. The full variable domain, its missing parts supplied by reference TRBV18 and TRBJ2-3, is NAGVMQNPRHLVRRRGQEARLRCSPMKGHSHVYWYRQLPEEGLKFMVYLQKENIIDESGMPKERFSAEFPKEGPSILRIQQVVRGDSAAYFCASSPGAAGYADTQYFGPGTRLTVL.

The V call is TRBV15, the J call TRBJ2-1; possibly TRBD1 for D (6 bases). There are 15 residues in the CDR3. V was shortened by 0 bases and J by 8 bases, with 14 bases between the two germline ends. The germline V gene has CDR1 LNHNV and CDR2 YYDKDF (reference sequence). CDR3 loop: CATSRDLGGVYEQFF. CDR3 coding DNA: TGTGCCACCAGCAGAGATCTAGGGGGAGTGTATGAGCAGTTCTTC.

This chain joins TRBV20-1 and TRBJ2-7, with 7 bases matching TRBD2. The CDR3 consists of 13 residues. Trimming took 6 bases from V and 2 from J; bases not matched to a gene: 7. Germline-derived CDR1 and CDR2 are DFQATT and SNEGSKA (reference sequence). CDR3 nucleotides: TGCAGTGCCGACGCGGGGGACCCCTACGAGCAGTACTTC. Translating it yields CSADAGDPYEQYF.

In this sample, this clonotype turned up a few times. CDR3 in DNA: TGCGCCAGCAGCTTTATAACCGGGGAGCTGTTTTTT. Its protein is CASSFITGELFF. The chain uses TRBV5-1 and TRBJ2-2; D call uncertain. Germline CDR1 SGHRS, CDR2 YFSETQ. The CDR3 is 12 residues long. V was shortened by 2 bases and J by 5 bases, with 4 bases between the two germline ends.

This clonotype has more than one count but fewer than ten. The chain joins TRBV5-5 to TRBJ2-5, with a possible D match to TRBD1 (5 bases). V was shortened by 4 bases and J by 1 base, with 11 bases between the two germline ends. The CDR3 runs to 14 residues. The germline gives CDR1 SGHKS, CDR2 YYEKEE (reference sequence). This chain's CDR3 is CASSPIGVQETQYF. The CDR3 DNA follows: TGTGCCAGCAGCCCGATAGGGGTCCAAGAGACCCAGTACTTC.

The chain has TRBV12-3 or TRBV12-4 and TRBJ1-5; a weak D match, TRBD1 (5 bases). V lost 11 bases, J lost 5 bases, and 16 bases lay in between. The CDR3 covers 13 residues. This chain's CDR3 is CAGGDGLDQPQHF. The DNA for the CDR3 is TGTGCCGGGGGGGATGGCTTGGATCAGCCCCAGCATTTT.

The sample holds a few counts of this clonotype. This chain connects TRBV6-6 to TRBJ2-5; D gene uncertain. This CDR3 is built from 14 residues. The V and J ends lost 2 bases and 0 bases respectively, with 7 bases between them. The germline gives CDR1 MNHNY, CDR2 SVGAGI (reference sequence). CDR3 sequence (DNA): TGTGCCAGCAGTTACAATTCGTACCAAGAGACCCAGTACTTC. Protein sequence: CASSYNSYQETQYF.

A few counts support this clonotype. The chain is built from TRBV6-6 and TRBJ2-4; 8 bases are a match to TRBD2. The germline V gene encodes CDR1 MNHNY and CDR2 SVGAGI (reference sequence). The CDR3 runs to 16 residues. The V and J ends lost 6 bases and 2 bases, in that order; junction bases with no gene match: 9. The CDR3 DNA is TGTGCCAGCAGCCAGAGCGGGAGTGAGACCAAAAACATTCAGTACTTC. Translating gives CASSQSGSETKNIQYF.

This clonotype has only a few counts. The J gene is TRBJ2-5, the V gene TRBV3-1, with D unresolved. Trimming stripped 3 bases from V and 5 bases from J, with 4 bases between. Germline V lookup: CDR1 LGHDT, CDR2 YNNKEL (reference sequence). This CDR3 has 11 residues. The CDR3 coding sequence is TGTGCCAGCAGCCACTTGGAGACCCAGTACTTC. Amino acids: CASSHLETQYF.

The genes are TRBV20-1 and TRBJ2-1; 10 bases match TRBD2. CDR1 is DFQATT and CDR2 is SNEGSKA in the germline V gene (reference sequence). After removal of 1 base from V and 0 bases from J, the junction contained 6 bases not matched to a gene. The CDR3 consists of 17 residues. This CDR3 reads CSARGAGGASSYNEQFF. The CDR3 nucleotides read TGCAGTGCTAGAGGAGCGGGGGGGGCCAGCTCCTACAATGAGCAGTTCTTC.

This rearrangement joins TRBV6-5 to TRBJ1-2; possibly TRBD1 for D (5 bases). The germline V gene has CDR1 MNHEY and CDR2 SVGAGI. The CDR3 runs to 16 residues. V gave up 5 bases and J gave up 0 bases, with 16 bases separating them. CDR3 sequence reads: CASSVTASLPNYGYTF. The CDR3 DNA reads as TGTGCCAGCAGTGTGACAGCCTCCCTGCCTAACTATGGCTACACCTTC.